Listed below are T cell receptor beta chains from one sample, sequenced in a study of T cell responses to AZD1222 COVID-19 vaccine. Assay: immunoSEQ multiplex PCR; the TCRdb copy retains only in-frame clones and omits some. The repertoire holds 80,000 to 90,000 clones, with 70% to 90% as singletons. The specimen was peripheral blood, collected on day 0 of MenACWY control vaccination. These receptors all stem from an adult in good health. CDR3s include the opening cysteine and the closing phenylalanine or tryptophan. D genes are given only for firm matches. Clone sizes are given selectively: once, few, many, or a class where the clone is expanded.

j_call | clone_size | d_call | v_call | cdr3_nt | cdr3_aa
TRBJ2-5 | NA | TRBD1 | TRBV2 | TGTGCCAGCAGTGATAGGGGGCCCGAGACCCAGTACTTC | CASSDRGPETQYF
TRBJ2-1 | NA | NA | TRBV4-3 | TGCGCCAGCAGCCAAGTCGCGGGAAGGAACAATGAGCAGTTCTTC | CASSQVAGRNNEQFF
TRBJ2-2 | NA | NA | TRBV24-1 | TGTGCCACCAGTGATCAGCCGGGGTTGAGCACCGGGGAGCTGTTTTTT | CATSDQPGLSTGELFF
TRBJ2-3 | NA | NA | TRBV6-2/TRBV6-3 | TGTGCCAGCAGTATCGGTTTGGGAGCAGGTGGGGCAGATACGCAGTATTTT | CASSIGLGAGGADTQYF
TRBJ2-1 | NA | NA | TRBV12-3/TRBV12-4 | TGTGCCAGCAGCCCCGCCCCCTACAATGAGCAGTTCTTC | CASSPAPYNEQFF
TRBJ2-7 | NA | NA | TRBV4-2 | TGTGCCAGCAGCCAAGAATTGTCTGTGTCCTACGAGCAGTACTTC | CASSQELSVSYEQYF
TRBJ1-1 | few | NA | TRBV2 | TGTGCCAGCAGTTATCAGGGAATCACTGAAGCTTTCTTT | CASSYQGITEAFF
TRBJ1-1 | NA | NA | TRBV28 | TGTGCCAGCACCCGCCACGGGAACACTGAAGCTTTCTTT | CASTRHGNTEAFF
TRBJ1-2 | NA | TRBD1 | TRBV6-5 | TGTGCCAGCAGTTATGACAGGGAGGATGATGGCTACACCTTC | CASSYDREDDGYTF
TRBJ2-7 | NA | NA | TRBV27 | TGTGCCAGCAGTCCCCGGGCTTCCAGCTCCTACGAGCAGTACTTC | CASSPRASSSYEQYF
TRBJ1-3 | NA | NA | TRBV30 | TGTGCCCGGCAGGGTGTTGGAAACACCATATATTTT | CARQGVGNTIYF
TRBJ1-2 | NA | NA | TRBV28 | TGTGCCAGCAGTTTAAGGGAACGCAACTATGGCTACACCTTC | CASSLRERNYGYTF
TRBJ2-1 | NA | TRBD2 | TRBV5-1 | TGCGCCAGCGTAGCGGGGGGGACCTACAATGAGCAGTTCTTC | CASVAGGTYNEQFF
TRBJ2-5 | NA | NA | TRBV7-8 | TGTGCCAGCAGCTCACCGCCCTCTAGGAAAGAGACCCAGTACTTC | CASSSPPSRKETQYF
TRBJ2-2 | NA | TRBD2 | TRBV28 | TGTGCCCATGCCCGGACTAGCGGCTACACCGGGGAGCTGTTTTTT | CAHARTSGYTGELFF
TRBJ2-5 | NA | NA | TRBV28 | TGTGCCAGCATTAAAGCGGAAGGTATGGGGGAGACCCAGTACTTC | CASIKAEGMGETQYF
TRBJ2-1 | once | TRBD2 | TRBV4-3 | TGCGCCAGCAGCCGCGCGGCCAATCTAGCGGTTGAGCAGTTCTTC | CASSRAANLAVEQFF
TRBJ2-7 | NA | TRBD2 | TRBV14 | TGTGCCAGCAGCCAAGTGACTAGCGGGAACTCCTACGAGCAGTACTTC | CASSQVTSGNSYEQYF
TRBJ1-5 | NA | NA | TRBV28 | TGTGCCAGCAGTTCCCCTCGGACCTATTTTTCCAATCAGCCCCAGCATTTT | CASSSPRTYFSNQPQHF
TRBJ2-7 | once | TRBD2 | TRBV7-9 | TGTGCCAGCAGCTCCGGGACTAGCGTTTCCTACGAGCAGTACTTC | CASSSGTSVSYEQYF
TRBJ2-3 | NA | NA | TRBV7-2 | TGTGCCAGCAGCTCACAGATAACAGATACGCAGTATTTT | CASSSQITDTQYF
TRBJ1-5 | NA | NA | TRBV29-1 | TGCAGCGTTTTAGGTCTAACGGGACAGCCCCAGCATTTT | CSVLGLTGQPQHF
TRBJ1-6 | NA | NA | TRBV3-1/TRBV3-2 | TGTGCCAGCAGGACCGAGGCGAGCTCCTATAATTCACCCCTCCACTTT | CASRTEASSYNSPLHF
TRBJ2-5 | NA | NA | TRBV27 | TGTGCCAGCAGTTTCATGAGGGATTGGGAGACCCAGTACTTC | CASSFMRDWETQYF
TRBJ2-7 | NA | NA | TRBV19 | TGTGCCACCAAAGCCGGGCCCAACTACGAGCAGTACTTC | CATKAGPNYEQYF
TRBJ1-5 | NA | NA | TRBV6-2/TRBV6-3 | TGTGCCAGCAGTTACTCGATGGGGCAGACTAGCAATCAGCCCCAGCATTTT | CASSYSMGQTSNQPQHF
TRBJ1-2 | NA | TRBD1 | TRBV6-5 | TGTGCCAGCAGTTACTCGACACAGGGGGCTTATGGCTACACCTTC | CASSYSTQGAYGYTF
TRBJ1-2 | few | NA | TRBV27 | TGTGCCAGCAGTCTTTCGGCAGATGGCTACACCTTC | CASSLSADGYTF
TRBJ1-6 | NA | NA | TRBV18 | TGTGCCAGCTCACCCGGACGGGCGACTTATTCACCCCTCCACTTT | CASSPGRATYSPLHF
TRBJ2-1 | NA | TRBD1 | TRBV7-3 | TGTGCCAGCAGCCCGGGACAGGGACGGGAGCAGTTCTTC | CASSPGQGREQFF
TRBJ2-1 | NA | NA | TRBV20-1 | TGCAGCGCCTGGGGCGATGAGCAGTTCTTC | CSAWGDEQFF
TRBJ2-1 | NA | TRBD2 | TRBV6-4 | TGTGCCAGCAGTGACCTTGCGGGAGGCGGTTACAATGAGCAGTTCTTC | CASSDLAGGGYNEQFF
TRBJ2-3 | NA | TRBD1 | TRBV6-5 | TGTGCCAGCAGATGGACAGGTCTCACAGATACGCAGTATTTT | CASRWTGLTDTQYF
TRBJ2-7 | NA | NA | TRBV5-1 | TGCGCCAGCAGCTCGGCACCCACCTCATACGTCTCGGGGGAGCAGTACTTC | CASSSAPTSYVSGEQYF
TRBJ1-4 | NA | NA | TRBV27 | TGTGCCAGCAGTTTATTGGTGAATGAAAAACTGTTTTTT | CASSLLVNEKLFF
TRBJ1-3 | NA | NA | TRBV5-1 | TGCGCCAGCAGCTTGACAGCTTCTGGAAACACCATATATTTT | CASSLTASGNTIYF
TRBJ2-1 | NA | NA | TRBV21-1 | TGTGCCAGCAGCGCTCTACTAGCACCCGTCTGCTCCTACAATGAGCAGTTCTTC | CASSALLAPVCSYNEQFF
TRBJ1-1 | NA | NA | TRBV5-1 | TGCGCCAGCAGCTATTCAGGACAGATCAACACTGAAGCTTTCTTT | CASSYSGQINTEAFF
TRBJ1-1 | NA | NA | TRBV2 | TGTGCCAGTCAGTCTAGCGGGATGAACACTGAAGCTTTCTTT | CASQSSGMNTEAFF
TRBJ1-6 | NA | NA | TRBV30 | TGTGCCTGGAGTGGAACCGCCGTAAGGCCCCTCCACTTT | CAWSGTAVRPLHF
TRBJ1-1 | few | TRBD1 | TRBV29-1 | TGCAGCGGCGGGACAGGGAAAACTGAAGCTTTCTTT | CSGGTGKTEAFF
TRBJ2-7 | NA | NA | TRBV3-1/TRBV3-2 | TGTGCCAGCAGCCTTGACAACTCAATCCAATACGAGCAGTACTTC | CASSLDNSIQYEQYF
TRBJ1-2 | NA | NA | TRBV3-1/TRBV3-2 | TGTGCCAGCAGCCGAGGGGAGAAACCAAGGCATGGCTACACCTTC | CASSRGEKPRHGYTF
TRBJ2-7 | NA | TRBD1 | TRBV6-5 | TGTGCCAGCAGCCCCCGACAGGGGAAGTACGAGCAGTACTTC | CASSPRQGKYEQYF
TRBJ1-2 | NA | TRBD1 | TRBV19 | TGTGCCAGTAGTATCGGCAGGGGGTCCTATGGCTACACCTTC | CASSIGRGSYGYTF
TRBJ2-2 | NA | NA | TRBV19 | TGTGCCAGTAGTAGCGGCGCGAACACCGGGGAGCTGTTTTTT | CASSSGANTGELFF
TRBJ1-4 | NA | TRBD1 | TRBV19 | TGTGCCAGTAGTATGGCGGGACAGGGAATGGAAAAACTGTTTTTT | CASSMAGQGMEKLFF
TRBJ2-1 | NA | TRBD2 | TRBV7-9 | TGTGCCAGCAGCTCCCGACTAGCGGGAATTAAAAGGGATGAGCAGTTCTTC | CASSSRLAGIKRDEQFF
TRBJ2-1 | NA | TRBD2 | TRBV10-1 | TGCGCCAGCAGTAGCGGGAGGTTTAATGAGCAGTTCTTC | CASSSGRFNEQFF